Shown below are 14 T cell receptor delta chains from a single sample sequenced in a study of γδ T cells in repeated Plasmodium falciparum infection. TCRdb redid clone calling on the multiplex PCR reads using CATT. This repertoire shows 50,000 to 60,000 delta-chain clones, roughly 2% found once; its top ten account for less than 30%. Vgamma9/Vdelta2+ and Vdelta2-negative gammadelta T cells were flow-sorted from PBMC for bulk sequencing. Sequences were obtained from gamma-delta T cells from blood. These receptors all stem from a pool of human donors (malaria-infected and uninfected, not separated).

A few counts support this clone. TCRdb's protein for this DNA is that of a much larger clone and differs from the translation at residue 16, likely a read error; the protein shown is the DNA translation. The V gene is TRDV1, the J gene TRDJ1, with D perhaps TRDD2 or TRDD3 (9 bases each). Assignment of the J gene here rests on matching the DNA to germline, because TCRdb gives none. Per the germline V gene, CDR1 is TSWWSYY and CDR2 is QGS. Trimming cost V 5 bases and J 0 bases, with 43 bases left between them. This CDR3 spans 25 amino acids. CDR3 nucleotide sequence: TGTGCTCTTGGGCCCCGGAGGCCTTCCTACACGTGTTGGGGGATATCGGGCCCCTACACCGATAAACTCATCTTT. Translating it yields CALGPRRPSYTCWGISGPYTDKLIF.

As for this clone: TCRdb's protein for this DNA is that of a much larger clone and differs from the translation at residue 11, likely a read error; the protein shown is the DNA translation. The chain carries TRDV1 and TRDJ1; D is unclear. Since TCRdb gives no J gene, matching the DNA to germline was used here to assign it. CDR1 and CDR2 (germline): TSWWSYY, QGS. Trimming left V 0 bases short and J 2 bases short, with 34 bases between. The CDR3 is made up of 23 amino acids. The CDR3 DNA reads TGTGCTCTTGGGGAACTAAAATCTTTTGGTCGTAGGCCGACCCAGCGTTCAACCGATAAACTCATCTTT. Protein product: CALGELKSFGRRPTQRSTDKLIF.

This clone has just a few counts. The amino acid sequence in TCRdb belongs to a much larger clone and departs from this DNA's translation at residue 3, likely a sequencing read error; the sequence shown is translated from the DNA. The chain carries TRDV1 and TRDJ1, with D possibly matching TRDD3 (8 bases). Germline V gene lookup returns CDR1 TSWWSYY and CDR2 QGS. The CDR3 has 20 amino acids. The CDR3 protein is CAIGEGKAFLVWGTRDKLIF. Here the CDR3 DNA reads TGTGCTATTGGGGAAGGGAAGGCCTTCCTGGTCTGGGGGACACGAGATAAACTCATCTTT.

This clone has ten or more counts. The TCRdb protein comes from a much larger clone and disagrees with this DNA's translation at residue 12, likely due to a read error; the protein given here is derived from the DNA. CDR3 sequence reads: CALGETLTSTGELRTAQLFF. The CDR3 DNA follows: TGTGCTCTTGGGGAGACCTTAACCAGTACTGGGGAATTAAGGACAGCACAACTCTTCTTT. The genes are TRDV1 and TRDJ2; 7 nucleotides match TRDD3. No J gene is reported in TCRdb; it was inferred here by comparing the DNA with germline. Per the germline V gene, CDR1 is TSWWSYY and CDR2 is QGS. The CDR3 loop spans 20 amino acids. V dropped 3 bases and J dropped 4; count of bases not matched to a gene: 20.

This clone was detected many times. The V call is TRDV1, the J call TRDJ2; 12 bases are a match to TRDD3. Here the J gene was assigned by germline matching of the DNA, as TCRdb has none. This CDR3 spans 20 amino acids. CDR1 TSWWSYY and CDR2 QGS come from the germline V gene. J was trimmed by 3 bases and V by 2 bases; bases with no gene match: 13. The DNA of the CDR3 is TGTGCTCTTGGGGAAACCTTACACCCGTACTGGGGGATACTGACAGCACAACTCTTCTTT. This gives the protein CALGETLHPYWGILTAQLFF.

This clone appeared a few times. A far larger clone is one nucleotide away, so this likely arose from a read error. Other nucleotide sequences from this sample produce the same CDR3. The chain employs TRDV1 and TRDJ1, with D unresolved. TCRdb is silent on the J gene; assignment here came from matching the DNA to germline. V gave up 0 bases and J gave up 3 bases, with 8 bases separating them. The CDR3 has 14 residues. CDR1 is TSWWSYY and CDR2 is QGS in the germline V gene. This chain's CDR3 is CALGELVYSDKLIF. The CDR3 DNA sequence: TGTGCTCTTGGGGAACTAGTCTATTCCGATAAACTCATCTTT.

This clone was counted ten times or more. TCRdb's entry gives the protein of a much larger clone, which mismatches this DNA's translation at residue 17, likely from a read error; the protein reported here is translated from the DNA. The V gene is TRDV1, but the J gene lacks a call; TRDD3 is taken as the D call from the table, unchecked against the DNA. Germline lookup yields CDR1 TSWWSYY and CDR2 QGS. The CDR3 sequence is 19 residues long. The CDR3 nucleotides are TGTGCTCTTGGGGGTTCCTACCGCTATACAGTCGCCCCCACCGATAAACCCATCTTT. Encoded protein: CALGGSYRYTVAPTDKPIF.

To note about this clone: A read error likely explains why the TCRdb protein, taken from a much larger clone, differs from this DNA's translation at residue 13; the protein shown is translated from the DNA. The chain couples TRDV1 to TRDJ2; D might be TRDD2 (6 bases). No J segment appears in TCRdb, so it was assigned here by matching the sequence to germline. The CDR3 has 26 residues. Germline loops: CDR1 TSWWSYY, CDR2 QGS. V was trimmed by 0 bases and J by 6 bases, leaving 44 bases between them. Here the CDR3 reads CALGELISRWNRAYLLPPLRAAQLFF. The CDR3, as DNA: TGTGCTCTTGGGGAACTAATATCACGCTGGAATAGAGCATACCTCCTACCCCCGCTTCGGGCAGCACAACTCTTCTTT.

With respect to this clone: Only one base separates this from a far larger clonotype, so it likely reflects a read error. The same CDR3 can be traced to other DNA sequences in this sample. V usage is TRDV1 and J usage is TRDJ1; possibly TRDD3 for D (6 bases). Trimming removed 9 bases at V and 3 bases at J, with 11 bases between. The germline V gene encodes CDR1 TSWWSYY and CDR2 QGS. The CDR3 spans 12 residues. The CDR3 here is CALGMGADKLIF. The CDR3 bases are TGTGCTCTAGGGATGGGGGCCGATAAACTCATCTTT.

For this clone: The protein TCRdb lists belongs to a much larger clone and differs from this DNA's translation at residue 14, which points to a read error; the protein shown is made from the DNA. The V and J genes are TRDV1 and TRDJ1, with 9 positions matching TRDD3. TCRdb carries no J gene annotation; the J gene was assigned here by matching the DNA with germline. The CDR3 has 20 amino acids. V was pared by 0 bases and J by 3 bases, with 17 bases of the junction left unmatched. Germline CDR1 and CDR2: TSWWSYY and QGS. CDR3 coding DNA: TGTGCTCTTGGGGAACTAGTCTTCTGGAACTACTGGGGGACCCCCGATAAACTCATCTTT. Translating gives CALGELVFWNYWGTPDKLIF.

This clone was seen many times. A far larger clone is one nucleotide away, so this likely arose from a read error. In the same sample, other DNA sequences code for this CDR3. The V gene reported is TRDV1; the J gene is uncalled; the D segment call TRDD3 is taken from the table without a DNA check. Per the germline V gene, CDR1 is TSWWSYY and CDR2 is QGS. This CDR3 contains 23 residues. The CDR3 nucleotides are TGTGCTCTTGGGTCAACTTGGGCGGCTCCCTTCCTGTTTGGGGGATACGACACCGATAAACTCATCTTC. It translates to CALGSTWAAPFLFGGYDTDKLIF.

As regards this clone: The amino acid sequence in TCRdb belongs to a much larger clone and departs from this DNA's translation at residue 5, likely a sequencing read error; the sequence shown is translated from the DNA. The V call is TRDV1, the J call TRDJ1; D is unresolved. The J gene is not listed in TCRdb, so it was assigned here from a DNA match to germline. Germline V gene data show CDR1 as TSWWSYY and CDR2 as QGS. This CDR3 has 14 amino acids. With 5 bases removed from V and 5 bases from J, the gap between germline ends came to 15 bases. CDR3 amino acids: CALGIPNVPDKLIF. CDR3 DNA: TGTGCTCTTGGGATCCCAAATGTGCCGGATAAACTCATCTTT.

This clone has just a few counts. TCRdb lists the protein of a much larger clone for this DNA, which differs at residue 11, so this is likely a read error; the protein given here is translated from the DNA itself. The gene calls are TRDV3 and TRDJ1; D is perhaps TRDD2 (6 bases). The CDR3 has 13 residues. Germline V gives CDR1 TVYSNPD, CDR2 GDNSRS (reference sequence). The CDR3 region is CALPLVLTDKRIF. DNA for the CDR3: TGTGCCCTTCCTCTTGTTCTAACCGATAAACGCATCTTT.

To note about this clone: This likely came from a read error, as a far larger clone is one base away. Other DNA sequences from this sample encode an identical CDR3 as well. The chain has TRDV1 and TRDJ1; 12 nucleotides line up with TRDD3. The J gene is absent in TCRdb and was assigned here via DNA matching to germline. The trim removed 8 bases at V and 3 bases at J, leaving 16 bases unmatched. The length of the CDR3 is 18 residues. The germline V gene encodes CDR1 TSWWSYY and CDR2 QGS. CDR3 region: CALYAPRTGGYPADKLIF. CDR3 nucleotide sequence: TGTGCTCTTTACGCCCCCCGTACTGGGGGATACCCGGCCGATAAACTCATCTTT.